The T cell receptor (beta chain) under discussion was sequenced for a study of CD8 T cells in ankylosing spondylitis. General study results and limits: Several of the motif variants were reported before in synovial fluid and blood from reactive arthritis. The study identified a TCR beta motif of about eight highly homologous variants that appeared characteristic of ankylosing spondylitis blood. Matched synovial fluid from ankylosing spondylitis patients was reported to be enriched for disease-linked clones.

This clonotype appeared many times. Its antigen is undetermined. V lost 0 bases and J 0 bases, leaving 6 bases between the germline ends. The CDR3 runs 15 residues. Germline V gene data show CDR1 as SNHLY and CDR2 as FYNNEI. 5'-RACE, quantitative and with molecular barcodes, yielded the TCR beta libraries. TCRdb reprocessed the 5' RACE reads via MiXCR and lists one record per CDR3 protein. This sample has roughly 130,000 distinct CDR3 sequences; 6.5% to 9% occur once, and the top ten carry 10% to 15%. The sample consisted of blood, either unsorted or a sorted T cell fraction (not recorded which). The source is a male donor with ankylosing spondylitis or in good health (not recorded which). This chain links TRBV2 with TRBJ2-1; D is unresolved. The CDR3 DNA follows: TGTGCCAGCAGTGAAGCGCTCCGCTCCTACAATGAGCAGTTCTTC. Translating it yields CASSEALRSYNEQFF. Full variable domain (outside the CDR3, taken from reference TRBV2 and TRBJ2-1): EPEVTQTPSHQVTQMGQEVILRCVPISNHLYFYWYRQILGQKVEFLVSFYNNEISEKSEIFDDQFSVERPDGSNFTLKIRSTKLEDSAMYFCASSEALRSYNEQFFGPGTRLTVL.